The next 27 T cell receptor beta chains were all read from a single sample in a study of monozygotic twins with inflammatory bowel disease. TCRdb re-called the 5' RACE reads; every CDR3 protein appears as one record, without DNA. In total, the table holds approximately 400,000 distinct CDR3 sequences. Material for sequencing was blood. These receptors were collected from a human donor with ulcerative colitis or Crohn's disease, or a healthy co-twin of an affected twin (not recorded which).

The V gene is TRBV4-1, the J gene TRBJ2-3; TCRdb selects TRBD1, and the lack of DNA leaves this call unchecked. The length of the CDR3 is 15 residues. Germline V gene sequence: CDR1 MGHRA, CDR2 YSYEKL. CDR3 residues: CASSQDAGVTDTQYF.

The chain links TRBV2 to TRBJ1-6. Germline assignment: CDR1 SNHLY and CDR2 FYNNEI. CDR3 length: 16 amino acids. The CDR3 reads CASSDDKGALGLPLHF. Full variable domain (remainder filled in from reference TRBV2 and TRBJ1-6): EPEVTQTPSHQVTQMGQEVILRCVPISNHLYFYWYRQILGQKVEFLVSFYNNEISEKSEIFDDQFSVERPDGSNFTLKIRSTKLEDSAMYFCASSDDKGALGLPLHFGNGTRLTVT.

The V gene is TRBV24-1, the J gene TRBJ2-5; without DNA, the TCRdb call of TRBD2 cannot be checked. Germline V gives CDR1 KGHDR, CDR2 SFDVKD. This CDR3 has 16 amino acids. The CDR3 is CATSDLRRDEQETQYF.

The chain employs TRBV9 and TRBJ1-1. Germline assignment: CDR1 SGDLS and CDR2 YYNGEE. This CDR3 region has 15 residues. Here the CDR3 reads CASSVGGFGNTEAFF.

The rearrangement joins TRBV28 to TRBJ2-4; TCRdb's D call of TRBD2 is untestable without DNA. This CDR3 is 16 amino acids long. Germline loops: CDR1 MDHEN, CDR2 SYDVKM. This CDR3 is CASSSLSGDLTNIQYF.

The gene calls are TRBV7-2 and TRBJ2-1. Germline values: CDR1 SGHTA, CDR2 FQGNSA. There are 14 residues in the CDR3. The CDR3 protein is CASSLEVQANEQFF.

This sequence joins TRBV14 and TRBJ2-3. The CDR3 extends over 12 amino acids. The V gene's germline CDR1 is SGHDN and CDR2 FVKESK. The chain's CDR3 is CASSQAVATQYF. The variable domain in full, completed from reference TRBV14 and TRBJ2-3, reads EAGVTQFPSHSVIEKGQTVTLRCDPISGHDNLYWYRRVMGKEIKFLLHFVKESKQDESGMPNNRFLAERTGGTYSTLKVQPAELEDSGVYFCASSQAVATQYFGPGTRLTVL.

The chain combines TRBV28 with TRBJ1-2; TCRdb indicates TRBD1, and absent DNA this call remains unverified. CDR3 length: 16 residues. Germline assignment: CDR1 MDHEN and CDR2 SYDVKM. This CDR3 is CASNPFGAGENYGYTF.

The chain employs TRBV20-1 and TRBJ2-2; TCRdb designates TRBD2, a call that cannot be tested without DNA. Germline CDR1 reads DFQATT; CDR2 reads SNEGSKA (reference sequence). The CDR3 is made up of 15 amino acids. This chain's CDR3 is CSARDWARGGRELFF.

V is TRBV5-1 and J is TRBJ1-1. Germline V gives CDR1 SGHRS, CDR2 YFSETQ. This CDR3 spans 15 amino acids. CDR3 sequence reads: CASSSRVGGDTEAFF.

The gene calls are TRBV28 and TRBJ1-2. Germline-derived CDR1 and CDR2 are MDHEN and SYDVKM. There are 13 residues in the CDR3. The CDR3 loop is CASSLWVYYGYTF.

This chain uses TRBV11-2 with TRBJ2-3; TCRdb gives TRBD2 as the D gene, but with no DNA this cannot be confirmed. Germline-derived CDR1 and CDR2 are SGHAT and FQNNGV. The CDR3 length is 19 residues. The CDR3 loop reads CASSFGPPGLAGNTDTQYF.

V usage is TRBV21-1 and J usage is TRBJ2-1; TCRdb names TRBD2, which stays unverified in the absence of DNA. TRBV21-1 constitutes a pseudogene. The CDR3 consists of 17 residues. The CDR3 reads CASSKGCGAGGCNEQFF.

The chain has TRBV27 and TRBJ2-7; the TCRdb D gene call, TRBD2, has no DNA to confirm it. CDR1 MNHEY and CDR2 SMNVEV come from the germline V gene (reference sequence). The CDR3 contains 14 residues. This CDR3 is CASSFSGPAYEQYF.

The chain combines TRBV4-1 with TRBJ2-1. This CDR3 contains 11 residues. CDR1 and CDR2 (germline): MGHRA, YSYEKL. CDR3 amino acids: CASSQVGLQFF.

The rearrangement links TRBV23-1 to TRBJ2-7. TRBV23-1 is reported as an ORF; its role is uncertain. The CDR3 loop spans 16 amino acids. CDR3 in amino acids: CASSPVYLGSCYEQYF.

This chain joins TRBV3-1 and TRBJ2-3. Germline loops: CDR1 LGHDT, CDR2 YNNKEL (reference sequence). The length of the CDR3 is 12 residues. This CDR3 is CASSSDMNTQYF.

This sequence joins TRBV4-1 and TRBJ1-4; with no DNA, the TCRdb D assignment of TRBD1 cannot be verified. This CDR3 has 17 residues. The germline V gene encodes CDR1 MGHRA and CDR2 YSYEKL. The CDR3 sequence is CASSQAPRRTTNEKLFF.

The chain employs TRBV10-3 and TRBJ2-7; TCRdb's assignment of TRBD1 cannot be checked, as there is no DNA. Germline values: CDR1 ENHRY, CDR2 SYGVKD. The CDR3 consists of 16 residues. This CDR3 reads CAISELTGTASYEQYF.

The rearrangement joins TRBV12-3 or TRBV12-4 to TRBJ1-4. There are 17 residues in the CDR3. The CDR3 sequence is CASSTTSRGSTNEKLFF.

This chain connects TRBV12-3 or TRBV12-4 to TRBJ1-1; TCRdb returns TRBD1, unconfirmable since there is no DNA. CDR3 length: 14 residues. CDR3 residues: CASSTRTGNTEAFF.

V gene TRBV5-1 combines with J gene TRBJ2-2; the TCRdb D gene call, TRBD1, has no DNA to confirm it. Germline V gene data show CDR1 as SGHRS and CDR2 as YFSETQ. CDR3 length: 19 residues. This chain's CDR3 is CASSLSVQGQADSTGELFF.

V gene TRBV18 combines with J gene TRBJ2-1; TCRdb lists TRBD1, though no DNA is available to test this call. Germline CDR1 reads KGHSH; CDR2 reads LQKENI. This CDR3 spans 14 amino acids. This CDR3 is CASSPPNRDHEQFF. The full variable domain, in which reference TRBV18 and TRBJ2-1 provide the parts outside the CDR3, is NAGVMQNPRHLVRRRGQEARLRCSPMKGHSHVYWYRQLPEEGLKFMVYLQKENIIDESGMPKERFSAEFPKEGPSILRIQQVVRGDSAAYFCASSPPNRDHEQFFGPGTRLTVL.

V and J are TRBV20-1 and TRBJ2-7; TCRdb proposes TRBD1, but this gene call is untestable without DNA. Per the germline V gene, CDR1 is DFQATT and CDR2 is SNEGSKA (reference sequence). The CDR3 extends over 15 amino acids. The CDR3 spells CSASATGGFSYEQYF.

The chain carries TRBV12-3 or TRBV12-4 and TRBJ2-7; the D call from TCRdb, TRBD2, cannot be confirmed without DNA. CDR3 size: 13 residues. The CDR3 protein is CASGAGGPHEQYF.

The genes are TRBV12-3 or TRBV12-4 and TRBJ2-1; TCRdb indicates TRBD1, and absent DNA this call remains unverified. The CDR3 covers 14 residues. CDR3 protein: CASRPRDGYNEQFF.

This rearrangement joins TRBV18 to TRBJ2-1; the D call from TCRdb, TRBD1, cannot be confirmed without DNA. The CDR3 extends over 16 amino acids. Germline V gene data show CDR1 as KGHSH and CDR2 as LQKENI. CDR3 amino acids: CASSPPVQGAYNEQFF.